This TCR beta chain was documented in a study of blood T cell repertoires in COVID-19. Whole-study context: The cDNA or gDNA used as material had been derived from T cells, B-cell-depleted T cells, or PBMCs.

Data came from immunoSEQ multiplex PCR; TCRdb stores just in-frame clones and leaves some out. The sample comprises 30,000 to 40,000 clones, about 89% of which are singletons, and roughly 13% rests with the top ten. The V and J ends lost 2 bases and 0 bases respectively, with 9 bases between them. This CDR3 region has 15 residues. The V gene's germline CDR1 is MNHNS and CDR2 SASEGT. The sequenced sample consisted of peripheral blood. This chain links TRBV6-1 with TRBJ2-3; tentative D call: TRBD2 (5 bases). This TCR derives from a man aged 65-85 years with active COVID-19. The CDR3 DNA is TGTGCCAGCAGTGAACTCGCGGGCAGCACAGATACGCAGTATTTT. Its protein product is CASSELAGSTDTQYF.